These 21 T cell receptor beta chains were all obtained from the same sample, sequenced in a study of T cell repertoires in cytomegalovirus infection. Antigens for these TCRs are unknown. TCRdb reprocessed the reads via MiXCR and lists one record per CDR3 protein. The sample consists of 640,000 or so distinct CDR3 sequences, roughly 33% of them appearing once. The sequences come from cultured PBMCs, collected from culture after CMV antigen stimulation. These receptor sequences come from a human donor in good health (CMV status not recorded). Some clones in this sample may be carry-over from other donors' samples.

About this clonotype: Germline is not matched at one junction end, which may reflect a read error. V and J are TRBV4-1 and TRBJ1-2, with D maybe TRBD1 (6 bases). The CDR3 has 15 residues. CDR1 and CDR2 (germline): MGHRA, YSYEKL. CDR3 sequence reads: CTSSHLDSVNYGYTF. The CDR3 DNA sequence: TGCACCAGCAGCCATTTGGACAGTGTGAACTATGGCTACACCTTC.

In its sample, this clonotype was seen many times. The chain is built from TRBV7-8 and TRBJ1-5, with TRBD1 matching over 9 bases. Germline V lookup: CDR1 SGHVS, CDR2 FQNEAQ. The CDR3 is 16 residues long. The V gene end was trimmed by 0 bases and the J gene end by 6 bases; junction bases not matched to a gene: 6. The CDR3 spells CASSLARTGVRQPQHF. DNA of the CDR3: TGTGCCAGCAGCTTAGCGAGGACAGGGGTACGTCAGCCCCAGCATTTT.

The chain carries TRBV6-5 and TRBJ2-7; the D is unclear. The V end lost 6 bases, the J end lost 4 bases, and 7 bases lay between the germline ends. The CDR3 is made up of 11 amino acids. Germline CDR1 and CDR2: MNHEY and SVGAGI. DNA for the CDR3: TGTGCCAGCAGGGTTCGGTACGAGCAGTACTTC. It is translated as CASRVRYEQYF.

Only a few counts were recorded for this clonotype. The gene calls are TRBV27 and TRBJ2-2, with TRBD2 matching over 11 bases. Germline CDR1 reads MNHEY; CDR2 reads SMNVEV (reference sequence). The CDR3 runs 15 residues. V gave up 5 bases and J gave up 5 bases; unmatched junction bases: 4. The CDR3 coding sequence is TGTGCCAGCAGTGCCGGGACTAGCGGTACCGGGGAGCTGTTTTTT. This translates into CASSAGTSGTGELFF.

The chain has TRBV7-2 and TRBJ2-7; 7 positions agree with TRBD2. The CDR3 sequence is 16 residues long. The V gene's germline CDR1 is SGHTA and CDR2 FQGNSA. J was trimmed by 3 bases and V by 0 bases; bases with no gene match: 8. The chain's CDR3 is CASSLAVASGNYEQYF. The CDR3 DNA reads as TGTGCCAGCAGCTTAGCCGTTGCTAGCGGAAACTACGAGCAGTACTTC. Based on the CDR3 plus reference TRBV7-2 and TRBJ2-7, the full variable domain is GAGVSQSPSNKVTEKGKDVELRCDPISGHTALYWYRQSLGQGLEFLIYFQGNSAPDKSGLPSDRFSAERTGGSVSTLTIQRTQQEDSAVYLCASSLAVASGNYEQYFGPGTRLTVT.

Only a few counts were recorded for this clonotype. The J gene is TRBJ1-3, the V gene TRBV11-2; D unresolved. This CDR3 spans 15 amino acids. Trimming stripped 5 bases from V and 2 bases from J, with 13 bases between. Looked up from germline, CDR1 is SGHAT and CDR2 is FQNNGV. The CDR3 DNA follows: TGTGCCAGCAGCGAAGGAGGCAATACTGGAAACACCATATATTTT. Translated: CASSEGGNTGNTIYF.

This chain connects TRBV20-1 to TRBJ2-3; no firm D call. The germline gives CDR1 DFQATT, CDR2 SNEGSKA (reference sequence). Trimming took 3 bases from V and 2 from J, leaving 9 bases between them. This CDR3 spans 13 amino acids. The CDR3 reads CSARAALTDTQYF. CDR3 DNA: TGCAGTGCTAGGGCAGCACTCACAGATACGCAGTATTTT.

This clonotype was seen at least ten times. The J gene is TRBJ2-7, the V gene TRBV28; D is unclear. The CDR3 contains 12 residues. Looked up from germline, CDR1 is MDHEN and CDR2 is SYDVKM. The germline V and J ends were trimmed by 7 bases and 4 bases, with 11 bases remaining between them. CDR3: CASNLVGYEQYF. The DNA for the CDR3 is TGTGCCAGCAATTTGGTGGGGTACGAGCAGTACTTC.

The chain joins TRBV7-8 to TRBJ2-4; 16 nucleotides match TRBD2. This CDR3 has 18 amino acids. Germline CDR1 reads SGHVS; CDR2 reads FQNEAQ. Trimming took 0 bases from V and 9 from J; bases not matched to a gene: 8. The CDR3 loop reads CASSLAYGTSGRAVIQYF. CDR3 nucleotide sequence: TGTGCCAGCAGCTTAGCCTATGGGACTAGCGGGAGGGCCGTCATTCAGTACTTC.

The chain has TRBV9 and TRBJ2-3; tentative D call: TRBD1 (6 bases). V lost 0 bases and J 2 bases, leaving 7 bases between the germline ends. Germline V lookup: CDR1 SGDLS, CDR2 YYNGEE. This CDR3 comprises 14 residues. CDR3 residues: CASSVEGDTDTQYF. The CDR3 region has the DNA TGTGCCAGCAGCGTAGAGGGGGACACAGATACGCAGTATTTT.

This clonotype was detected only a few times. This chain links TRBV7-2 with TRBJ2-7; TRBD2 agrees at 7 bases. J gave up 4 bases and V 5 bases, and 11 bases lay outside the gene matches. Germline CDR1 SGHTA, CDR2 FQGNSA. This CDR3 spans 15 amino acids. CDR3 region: CASSGLADLSYEQYF. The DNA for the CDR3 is TGTGCCAGCAGCGGTCTAGCGGACCTCTCTTACGAGCAGTACTTC.

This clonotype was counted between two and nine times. As DNA, the CDR3 is TGTGCCAGCAGTTACGATCGACCACAGTCTGGGGCCAACGTCCTGACTTTC. As protein: CASSYDRPQSGANVLTF. The chain joins TRBV6-5 to TRBJ2-6, with D uncertain. The length of the CDR3 is 17 residues. The germline V gene has CDR1 MNHEY and CDR2 SVGAGI. V was pared by 2 bases and J by 1 base, with 12 bases between.

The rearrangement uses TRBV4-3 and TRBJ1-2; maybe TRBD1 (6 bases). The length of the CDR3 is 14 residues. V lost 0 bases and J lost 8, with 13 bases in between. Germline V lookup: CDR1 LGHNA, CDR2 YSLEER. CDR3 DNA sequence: TGCGCCAGCAGCCAAGATGCACAGGGAGTGGGCTACACCTTC. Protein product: CASSQDAQGVGYTF.

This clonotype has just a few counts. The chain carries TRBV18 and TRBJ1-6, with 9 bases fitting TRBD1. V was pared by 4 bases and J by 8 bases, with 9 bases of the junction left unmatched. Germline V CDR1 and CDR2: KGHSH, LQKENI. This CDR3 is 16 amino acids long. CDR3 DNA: TGTGCCAGCTCACGCTGGGACAGGGAGAGGGATTCACCCCTCCACTTT. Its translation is CASSRWDRERDSPLHF.

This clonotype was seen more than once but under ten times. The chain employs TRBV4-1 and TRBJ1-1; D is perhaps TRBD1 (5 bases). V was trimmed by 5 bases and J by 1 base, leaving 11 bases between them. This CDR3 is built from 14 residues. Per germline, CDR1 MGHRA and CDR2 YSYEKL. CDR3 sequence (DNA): TGCGCCAGCAGCGTAAGGGGCGAGAACACTGAAGCTTTCTTT. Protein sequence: CASSVRGENTEAFF.

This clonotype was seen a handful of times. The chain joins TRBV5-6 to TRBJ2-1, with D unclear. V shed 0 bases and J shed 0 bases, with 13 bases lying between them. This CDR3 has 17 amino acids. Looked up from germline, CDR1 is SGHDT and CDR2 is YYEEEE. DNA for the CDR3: TGTGCCAGCAGCTTGGGACTTTTGAGGAGCTCCTACAATGAGCAGTTCTTC. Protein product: CASSLGLLRSSYNEQFF.

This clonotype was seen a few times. CDR3 DNA: TGTGCCAGCAGCTTATTTGGCAACTGGGCCAACGTCCTGACTTTC. Its translation: CASSLFGNWANVLTF. V usage is TRBV7-2 and J usage is TRBJ2-6; no firm D call. CDR1 is SGHTA, CDR2 FQGNSA, per germline. The CDR3 is 15 amino acids. V was clipped by 2 bases and J by 5 bases, with 10 bases between them.

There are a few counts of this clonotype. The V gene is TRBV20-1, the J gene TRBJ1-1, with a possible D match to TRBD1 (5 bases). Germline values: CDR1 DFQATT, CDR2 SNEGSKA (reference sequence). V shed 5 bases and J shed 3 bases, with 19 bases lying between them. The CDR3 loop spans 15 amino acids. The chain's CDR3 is CSAGPQGRGDTEAFF. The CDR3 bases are TGCAGTGCTGGACCCCAAGGGAGAGGGGACACTGAAGCTTTCTTT.

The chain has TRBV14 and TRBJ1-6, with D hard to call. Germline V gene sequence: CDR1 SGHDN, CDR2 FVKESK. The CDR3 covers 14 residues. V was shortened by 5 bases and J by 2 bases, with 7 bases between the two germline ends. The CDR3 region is CASSYDTYNSPLHF. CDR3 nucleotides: TGTGCCAGCAGCTACGACACCTATAATTCACCCCTCCACTTT.

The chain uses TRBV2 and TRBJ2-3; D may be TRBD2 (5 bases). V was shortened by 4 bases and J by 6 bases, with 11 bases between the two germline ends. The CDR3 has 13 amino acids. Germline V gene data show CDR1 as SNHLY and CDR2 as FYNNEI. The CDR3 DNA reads TGTGCCAGCAGTGGGGAGTCTGCCGATACGCAGTATTTT. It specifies CASSGESADTQYF.

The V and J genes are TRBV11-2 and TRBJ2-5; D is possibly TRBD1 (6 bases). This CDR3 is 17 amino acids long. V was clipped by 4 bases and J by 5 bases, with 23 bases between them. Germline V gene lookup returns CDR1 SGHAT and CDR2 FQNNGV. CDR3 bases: TGTGCCAGCAGCTCGAATGTTCATGTTGGGGGCCTCGAGACCCAGTACTTC. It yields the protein CASSSNVHVGGLETQYF. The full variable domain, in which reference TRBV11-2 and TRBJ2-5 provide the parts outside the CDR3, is EAGVAQSPRYKIIEKRQSVAFWCNPISGHATLYWYQQILGQGPKLLIQFQNNGVVDDSQLPKDRFSAERLKGVDSTLKIQPAKLEDSAVYLCASSSNVHVGGLETQYFGPGTRLLVL.